This T cell receptor beta chain comes out of a study of vaccination and CD4 T cells after COVID-19. At the level of the study: The authors exposed cells to overlapping spike peptides derived from SARS-CoV-2, HCoV-NL63, HCoV-OC43 and HCoV-229E.

The treatment: roughly ten-day PBMC culture with coronavirus spike peptide pools or control peptides (ViraFEST assay). One should note that the unexposed donor's CD4+ T cells were collected before the COVID-19 pandemic (2011-2018). Both SARS-CoV-2 S/N and four cold-coronavirus spikes were used, cells permitting, to probe CD4+ T cells of unexposed donors. At the Johns Hopkins FTIC core, DNA taken from cultured CD4+ T cells was sequenced by way of the Oncomine TCR Beta short-read assay. From CD4+ T cells that had been cultured, genomic DNA was extracted. TCRdb reanalysed the PCR reads using MiXCR and keeps one entry per CDR3 protein. The sample gives about 10,000 distinct CDR3 sequences, around 29% of which show up once; around 40% is in the top ten. Findings and caveats of the study: Early post-infection timepoints were not included, and relatively few convalescent patients were studied.

CDR1 WNHNN and CDR2 SYGVQD come from the germline V gene (reference sequence). The germline V and J ends were trimmed by 5 bases and 5 bases, with 12 bases remaining between them. There are 13 residues in the CDR3. A few counts support this clonotype. Its antigen is unidentified. This sequence originates from a human donor in good health. The sample comprised CD4+ T cells from blood, cultured in vitro. The chain combines TRBV10-1 with TRBJ2-5; perhaps TRBD2 as D (5 bases). The CDR3 reads CASSKGVRETQYF. Written as DNA, the CDR3 is TGCGCCAGCAGTAAGGGAGTCCGGGAGACCCAGTACTTC.